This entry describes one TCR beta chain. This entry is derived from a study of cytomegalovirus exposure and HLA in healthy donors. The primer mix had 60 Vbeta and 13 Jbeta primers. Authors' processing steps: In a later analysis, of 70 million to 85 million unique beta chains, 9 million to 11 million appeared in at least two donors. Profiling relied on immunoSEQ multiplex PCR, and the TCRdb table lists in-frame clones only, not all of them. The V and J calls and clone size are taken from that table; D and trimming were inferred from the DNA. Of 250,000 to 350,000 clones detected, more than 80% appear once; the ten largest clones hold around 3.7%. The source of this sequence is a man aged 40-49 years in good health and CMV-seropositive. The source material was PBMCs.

CDR3 loop: CASSLGPGMAYEQYF. The CDR3 nucleotides are TGCGCCAGCAGCTTGGGTCCAGGGATGGCCTACGAGCAGTACTTC. The chain links TRBV5-1 to TRBJ2-7, with a tentative D call TRBD1 (5 bases). The CDR3 runs to 15 residues. The V gene lost 0 bases and the J gene lost 2 bases, with 12 bases spanning the gap. Germline V gene sequence: CDR1 SGHRS, CDR2 YFSETQ.